This is a list of T cell receptor beta chains from one sample in a study of radiotherapy plus CTLA-4 blockade in lung cancer. Here immunoSEQ multiplex PCR was the method, and the copy in TCRdb shows in-frame clones only, minus some. The sample records 50,000 to 65,000 clones, about 80% being singletons. This material consisted of peripheral blood, taken from a patient treated with radiotherapy plus ipilimumab. The receptors originated from a human donor with non-small cell lung cancer whose response to radiotherapy plus ipilimumab could not be evaluated. Both conserved end residues are part of each CDR3. D genes are given only for firm matches. Only some rows state a clone size, as once, few, many or a class for expanded clones.

J gene: TRBJ1-2; CDR3 length: 12; V gene: TRBV7-2; clone size: .; D gene: .; CDR3 protein: CASNRGWDGYTF; CDR3 DNA: TGTGCCAGCAACCGCGGGTGGGATGGCTACACCTTC
J gene: TRBJ2-7; CDR3 length: 17; V gene: TRBV5-6; clone size: .; D gene: TRBD2; CDR3 protein: CASSFGAGATLPYEQYF; CDR3 DNA: TGTGCCAGCAGCTTTGGAGCGGGGGCCACCCTTCCCTACGAGCAGTACTTC
J gene: TRBJ1-1; CDR3 length: 15; V gene: TRBV7-9; clone size: .; D gene: .; CDR3 protein: CASSVRGFVNTEAFF; CDR3 DNA: TGTGCCAGCAGTGTCAGGGGATTCGTGAACACTGAAGCTTTCTTT
J gene: TRBJ2-6; CDR3 length: 16; V gene: TRBV4-3; clone size: .; D gene: .; CDR3 protein: CASSRAGVSGANVLTF; CDR3 DNA: TGCGCCAGCAGCCGAGCGGGTGTCTCTGGGGCCAACGTCCTGACTTTC
J gene: TRBJ2-3; CDR3 length: 14; V gene: TRBV5-4; clone size: few; D gene: TRBD2; CDR3 protein: CASSLESGADTQYF; CDR3 DNA: TGTGCCAGCAGCTTGGAAAGCGGGGCAGATACGCAGTATTTT
J gene: TRBJ2-5; CDR3 length: 14; V gene: TRBV5-1; clone size: .; D gene: TRBD1; CDR3 protein: CASSQDRPFETQYF; CDR3 DNA: TGCGCCAGCAGCCAGGACAGGCCATTCGAGACCCAGTACTTC
J gene: TRBJ1-1; CDR3 length: 10; V gene: TRBV4-2; clone size: .; D gene: .; CDR3 protein: CAAGGGEAFF; CDR3 DNA: TGTGCCGCCGGGGGGGGTGAAGCTTTCTTT
J gene: TRBJ1-4; CDR3 length: 15; V gene: TRBV7-7; clone size: .; D gene: .; CDR3 protein: CASSSVIPTNEKLFF; CDR3 DNA: TGTGCCAGCAGCTCCGTAATCCCAACTAATGAAAAACTGTTTTTT
J gene: TRBJ2-3; CDR3 length: 13; V gene: TRBV5-1; clone size: .; D gene: .; CDR3 protein: CASSSVRTDTQYF; CDR3 DNA: TGCGCCAGCAGCTCGGTTCGAACAGATACGCAGTATTTT
J gene: TRBJ2-4; CDR3 length: 17; V gene: TRBV23-1; clone size: .; D gene: .; CDR3 protein: CASNGPDRLRAKNIQYF; CDR3 DNA: TGCGCCAGCAATGGGCCAGACAGACTTAGGGCCAAAAACATTCAGTACTTC
J gene: TRBJ2-2; CDR3 length: 16; V gene: TRBV5-1; clone size: .; D gene: .; CDR3 protein: CASSPGQAANTGELFF; CDR3 DNA: TGCGCCAGCAGCCCCGGTCAAGCGGCGAACACCGGGGAGCTGTTTTTT
J gene: TRBJ1-2; CDR3 length: 13; V gene: TRBV19; clone size: .; D gene: .; CDR3 protein: CASSNARNYGYTF; CDR3 DNA: TGTGCCAGTAGCAACGCGAGGAACTATGGCTACACCTTC
J gene: TRBJ2-2; CDR3 length: 14; V gene: TRBV5-4; clone size: .; D gene: TRBD2; CDR3 protein: CASSPRTSGGELFF; CDR3 DNA: TGTGCCAGCAGCCCGCGGACTAGCGGCGGGGAGCTGTTTTTT
J gene: TRBJ1-1; CDR3 length: 14; V gene: TRBV5-1; clone size: .; D gene: TRBD1; CDR3 protein: CASSLSGGNTEAFF; CDR3 DNA: TGCGCCAGCAGCTTGTCAGGGGGCAACACTGAAGCTTTCTTT
J gene: TRBJ2-3; CDR3 length: 15; V gene: TRBV9; clone size: .; D gene: .; CDR3 protein: CASSVALLVTDTQYF; CDR3 DNA: TGTGCCAGCAGCGTAGCACTTCTCGTCACAGATACGCAGTATTTT
J gene: TRBJ1-1; CDR3 length: 14; V gene: TRBV10-2; clone size: .; D gene: .; CDR3 protein: CASGGVGGRTEAFF; CDR3 DNA: TGCGCCAGCGGTGGGGTAGGAGGTCGCACTGAAGCTTTCTTT
J gene: TRBJ2-3; CDR3 length: 17; V gene: TRBV7-9; clone size: .; D gene: TRBD2; CDR3 protein: CASSLVAGGPSTDTQYF; CDR3 DNA: TGTGCCAGCAGCTTAGTGGCGGGAGGCCCTAGCACAGATACGCAGTATTTT
J gene: TRBJ1-2; CDR3 length: 13; V gene: TRBV6-1; clone size: .; D gene: TRBD1; CDR3 protein: CASSEQGAWGYTF; CDR3 DNA: TGTGCCAGCAGTGAACAGGGGGCGTGGGGCTACACCTTC
J gene: TRBJ2-1; CDR3 length: 20; V gene: TRBV19; clone size: few; D gene: TRBD2; CDR3 protein: CASSITPKGIAGVKRGEQFF; CDR3 DNA: TGTGCCAGTAGTATAACCCCTAAGGGTATAGCGGGGGTCAAACGTGGTGAGCAGTTCTTC
J gene: TRBJ2-7; CDR3 length: 14; V gene: TRBV6-5; clone size: .; D gene: TRBD2; CDR3 protein: CASSPWTSGVVQYF; CDR3 DNA: TGTGCCAGCAGTCCGTGGACTAGCGGGGTTGTGCAGTACTTC
J gene: TRBJ1-2; CDR3 length: 12; V gene: TRBV5-1; clone size: .; D gene: TRBD1; CDR3 protein: CASSGRGHGYTF; CDR3 DNA: TGCGCCAGCAGCGGCAGGGGGCATGGCTACACCTTC
J gene: TRBJ1-6; CDR3 length: 16; V gene: TRBV7-2; clone size: .; D gene: TRBD1; CDR3 protein: CASTSQGASYNSPLHF; CDR3 DNA: TGTGCCAGCACCTCACAGGGGGCATCCTATAATTCACCCCTCCACTTT
J gene: TRBJ1-5; CDR3 length: 17; V gene: TRBV28; clone size: .; D gene: .; CDR3 protein: CASTRGRWGSPNQPQHF; CDR3 DNA: TGTGCCAGCACCCGTGGGAGGTGGGGGAGCCCGAATCAGCCCCAGCATTTT